This T cell receptor beta chain was found in a study of T cell responses to AZD1222 COVID-19 vaccine. Method: immunoSEQ multiplex PCR; TCRdb's copy keeps in-frame clones and lacks some. The table records around 120,000 clones, 85% to 95% of them present only once. This CDR3 has 16 amino acids. From germline, CDR1 is LNHNV and CDR2 YYDKDF (reference sequence). After removal of 0 bases from V and 2 bases from J, the junction contained 5 bases not matched to a gene. This clone was counted a single time. The material sequenced was peripheral blood, taken on day 0 of AZD1222 vaccination. The sequence derives from an adult in good health. The chain recombines TRBV15 with TRBJ2-3, with 7 bases fitting TRBD2. CDR3 in amino acids: CATSREGEGFTDTQYF. As DNA, the CDR3 is TGTGCCACCAGCAGAGAGGGGGAGGGCTTCACAGATACGCAGTATTTT. Combining the CDR3 with reference TRBV15 and TRBJ2-3 gives the whole variable domain DAMVIQNPRYQVTQFGKPVTLSCSQTLNHNVMYWYQQKSSQAPKLLFHYYDKDFNNEADTPDNFQSRRPNTSFCFLDIRSPGLGDTAMYLCATSREGEGFTDTQYFGPGTRLTVL.